This T cell receptor beta chain was identified during a study of shared clonotypes between healthy human individuals. Findings of the study overall: Only blood samples were collected, and tissue repertoires likely differ. Naive subsets generally had larger estimated richness than memory subsets. When naive CD4 clonotypes were compared across a few donors, roughly 4.9% were shared.

From germline, CDR1 is SGHRS and CDR2 YFSETQ. Trimming removed 4 bases from V and 1 base from J, with 14 bases in between. CDR3 length: 15 amino acids. TCRdb keeps only in-frame clones here, not all; method: immunoSEQ multiplex PCR. The sample lists about 2.4 million clones; roughly 93% were seen once. Note on this clone: Antigen specificity is unknown.

Material for sequencing was naive CD4+ T cells from PBMCs. Indicated subset: CD45RA+ positively selected. V gene TRBV5-1 combines with J gene TRBJ2-5; D gene ambiguous. This TCR was sampled from a man aged 18 to 29 in good health. Some clones in this sample may be carry-over from other donors' samples. The CDR3 nucleotides read TGCGCCAGCAGCGTTCCGCAATCCTCCCAAGAGACCCAGTACTTC. This codes for CASSVPQSSQETQYF.